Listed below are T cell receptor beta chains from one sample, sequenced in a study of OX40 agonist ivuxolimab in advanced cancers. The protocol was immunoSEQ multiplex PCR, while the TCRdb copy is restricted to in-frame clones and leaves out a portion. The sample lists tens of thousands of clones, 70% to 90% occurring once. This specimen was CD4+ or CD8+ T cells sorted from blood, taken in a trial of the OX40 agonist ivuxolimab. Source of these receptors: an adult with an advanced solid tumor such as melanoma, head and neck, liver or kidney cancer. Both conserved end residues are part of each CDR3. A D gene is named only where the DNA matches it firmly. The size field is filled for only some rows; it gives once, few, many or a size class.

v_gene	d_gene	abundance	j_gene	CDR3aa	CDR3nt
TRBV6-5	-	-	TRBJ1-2	CASSRHFTGYGYTF	TGTGCCAGCAGCCGACATTTCACAGGGTATGGCTACACCTTC
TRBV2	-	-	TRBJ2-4	CASSEAGYLAKNIQYF	TGTGCCAGCAGTGAAGCGGGGTACCTAGCCAAAAACATTCAGTACTTC
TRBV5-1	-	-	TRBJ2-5	CASRDIQETQYF	TGCGCCAGCAGGGATATCCAAGAGACCCAGTACTTC
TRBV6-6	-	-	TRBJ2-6	CASSDRPSGANVLTF	TGTGCCAGCAGCGACAGGCCCTCTGGGGCCAACGTCCTGACTTTC
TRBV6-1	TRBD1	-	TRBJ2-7	CASSDLGTGSYEQYF	TGTGCCAGCAGTGATCTGGGGACAGGCTCCTACGAGCAGTACTTC
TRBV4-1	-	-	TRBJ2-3	CASSQGPLNSDTQYF	TGCGCCAGCAGCCAAGGACCCCTTAACTCTGACACGCAGTATTTT
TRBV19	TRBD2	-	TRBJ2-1	CASSIAGGAEQFF	TGTGCCAGTAGTATAGCGGGGGGAGCTGAGCAGTTCTTC
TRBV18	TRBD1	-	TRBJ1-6	CASSGTGGSVWTNSPLHF	TGTGCCAGCTCGGGGACAGGGGGGAGTGTTTGGACCAATTCACCCCTCCACTTT
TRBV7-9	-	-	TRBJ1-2	CASSIEGPYTF	TGTGCCAGCAGCATTGAGGGCCCCTACACCTTC
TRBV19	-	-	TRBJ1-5	CASSRSNQPQHF	TGTGCCAGTAGCAGGAGCAATCAGCCCCAGCATTTT
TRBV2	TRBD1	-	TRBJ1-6	CASRQRQGWGSPLHF	TGTGCCAGCAGGCAAAGACAGGGTTGGGGTTCACCCCTCCACTTT
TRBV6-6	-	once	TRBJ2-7	CASSYPDRVNSYEQYF	TGTGCCAGCAGTTACCCGGACAGAGTCAACTCCTACGAGCAGTACTTC
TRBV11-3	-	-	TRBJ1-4	CASSPDATNEKLFF	TGTGCCAGCAGCCCGGATGCAACTAATGAAAAACTGTTTTTT
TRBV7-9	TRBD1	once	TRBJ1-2	CASSLGTGEDYGYTF	TGTGCCAGCAGTTTGGGTACAGGGGAGGACTATGGCTACACCTTC
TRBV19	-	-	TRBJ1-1	CASSIMGGTEAFF	TGTGCCAGTAGTATCATGGGGGGCACTGAAGCTTTCTTT
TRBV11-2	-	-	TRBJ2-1	CASSQLRDYNEQFF	TGTGCCAGCAGCCAGCTTCGGGACTACAATGAGCAGTTCTTC
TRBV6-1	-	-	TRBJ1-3	CASSTPGAGNTIYF	TGTGCCAGCAGCACCCCGGGGGCTGGAAACACCATATATTTT
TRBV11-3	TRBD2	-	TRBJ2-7	CASSLVLAAGEQYF	TGTGCCAGCAGCTTAGTCCTAGCGGCGGGGGAGCAGTACTTC
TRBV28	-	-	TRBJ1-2	CASRLGSYYGYTF	TGTGCCAGCAGGTTGGGCTCTTACTATGGCTACACCTTC
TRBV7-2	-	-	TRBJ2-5	CASSFRRASETQYF	TGTGCCAGCAGCTTTAGACGGGCTTCAGAGACCCAGTACTTC
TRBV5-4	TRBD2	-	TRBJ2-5	CASSPLAGARVETQYF	TGTGCCAGCAGCCCACTAGCGGGAGCTCGTGTAGAGACCCAGTACTTC
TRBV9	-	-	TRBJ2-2	CASSVARGRTGELFF	TGTGCCAGCAGCGTAGCGAGGGGCCGGACCGGGGAGCTGTTTTTT
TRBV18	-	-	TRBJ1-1	CASSPIGKNTEAFF	TGTGCCAGCTCACCAATAGGGAAGAACACTGAAGCTTTCTTT
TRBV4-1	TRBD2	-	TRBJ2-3	CASSHLASGGTDTQYF	TGCGCCAGCAGCCACCTCGCTAGCGGGGGCACAGATACGCAGTATTTT
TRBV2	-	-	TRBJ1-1	CASSSDAGTEAFF	TGTGCCAGCAGTTCGGACGCGGGAACTGAAGCTTTCTTT
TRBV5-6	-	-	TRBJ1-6	CASSLGQNSPLHF	TGTGCCAGCAGCCTTGGACAGAACTCACCCCTCCACTTT
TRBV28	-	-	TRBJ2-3	CASSLPPGRNTQYF	TGTGCCAGCAGTTTACCCCCAGGGCGTAATACGCAGTATTTT
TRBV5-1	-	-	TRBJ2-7	CASTSATYEQYF	TGCGCCAGCACATCCGCAACCTACGAGCAGTACTTC
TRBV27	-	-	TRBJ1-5	CASSPNPFRQLDSNQPQHF	TGTGCCAGCAGCCCCAACCCTTTTCGACAGTTAGATAGCAATCAGCCCCAGCATTTT
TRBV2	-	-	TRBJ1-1	CASAVSTEAFF	TGTGCCAGCGCCGTGAGCACTGAAGCTTTCTTT
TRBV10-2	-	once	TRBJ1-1	CASSEASGAFF	TGCGCCAGCAGTGAGGCCTCCGGAGCTTTCTTT
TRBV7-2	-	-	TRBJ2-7	CASSFSGDYEQYF	TGTGCCAGCAGCTTCTCAGGGGACTACGAGCAGTACTTC
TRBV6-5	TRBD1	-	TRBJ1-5	CASSLDRDQPQHF	TGTGCCAGCAGCCTGGACAGGGATCAGCCCCAGCATTTT
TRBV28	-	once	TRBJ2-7	CASSFSVSYEQYF	TGTGCCAGCAGTTTTTCAGTCTCCTACGAGCAGTACTTC
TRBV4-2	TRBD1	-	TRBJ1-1	CASSQVRAGGGLGPEAFF	TGTGCCAGCAGCCAAGTGAGAGCAGGGGGCGGATTAGGCCCTGAAGCTTTCTTT
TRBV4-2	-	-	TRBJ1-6	CASRQGGTKFSPLHF	TGTGCCAGCAGACAAGGTGGGACAAAATTTTCACCCCTCCACTTT
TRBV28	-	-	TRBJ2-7	CASKESGTSYEQYF	TGTGCCAGCAAGGAAAGCGGAACATCCTACGAGCAGTACTTC
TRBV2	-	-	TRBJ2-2	CASSETWGSTGELFF	TGTGCCAGCAGTGAAACTTGGGGTTCCACCGGGGAGCTGTTTTTT
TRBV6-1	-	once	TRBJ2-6	CASSEVVSGANVLTF	TGTGCCAGCAGCGAAGTTGTTTCTGGGGCCAACGTCCTGACTTTC
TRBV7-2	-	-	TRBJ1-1	CASSLAGDTEAFF	TGTGCCAGCAGCTTAGCGGGAGACACTGAAGCTTTCTTT
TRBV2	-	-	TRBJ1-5	CASSGYSNQPQHF	TGTGCCAGCAGTGGGTATAGCAATCAGCCCCAGCATTTT
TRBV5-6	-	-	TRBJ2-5	CASSWRGIQETQYF	TGTGCCAGCAGCTGGCGGGGTATCCAAGAGACCCAGTACTTC
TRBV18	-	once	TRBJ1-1	CASSPTDMNTEAFF	TGTGCCAGCTCACCTACAGACATGAACACTGAAGCTTTCTTT
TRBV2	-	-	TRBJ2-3	CASTLASTQYF	TGTGCCAGCACTCTAGCGTCCACGCAGTATTTT
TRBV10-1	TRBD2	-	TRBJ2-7	CASSDPGEAGGEQYF	TGCGCCAGCAGTGACCCGGGTGAGGCGGGGGGCGAGCAGTACTTC
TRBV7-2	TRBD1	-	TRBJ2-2	CASSSADRGTGELFF	TGTGCCAGCAGCTCGGCGGACAGGGGCACCGGGGAGCTGTTTTTT
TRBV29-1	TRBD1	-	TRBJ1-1	CSGRQGGAGAFF	TGCAGCGGCCGACAGGGAGGGGCTGGAGCTTTCTTT
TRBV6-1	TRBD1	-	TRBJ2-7	CASSPRQGYEQYF	TGTGCCAGCAGTCCCCGACAGGGATACGAGCAGTACTTC
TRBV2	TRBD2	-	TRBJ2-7	CASSGGSYEQYF	TGTGCCAGCTCGGGGGGTTCCTACGAGCAGTACTTC
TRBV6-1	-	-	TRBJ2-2	CASSEPGRTGLPGELFF	TGTGCCAGCAGTGAACCTGGCAGAACAGGGTTACCCGGGGAGCTGTTTTTT
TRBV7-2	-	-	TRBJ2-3	CASTQGDTQYF	TGTGCCAGCACCCAAGGAGATACGCAGTATTTT
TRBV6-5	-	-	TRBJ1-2	CASSYSNRGGYTF	TGTGCCAGCAGTTACTCGAATCGGGGTGGCTACACCTTC
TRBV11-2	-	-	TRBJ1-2	CASSPEGYGYTF	TGTGCCAGCAGCCCCGAAGGGTATGGCTACACCTTC
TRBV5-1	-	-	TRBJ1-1	CASSLLQGNTEAFF	TGCGCCAGCAGCTTGCTGCAGGGGAACACTGAAGCTTTCTTT
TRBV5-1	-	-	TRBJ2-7	CASSLTGDYEQYF	TGCGCCAGCAGCTTAACAGGCGATTACGAGCAGTACTTC
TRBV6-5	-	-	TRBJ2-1	CASSPVNEQFF	TGTGCCAGCAGCCCCGTAAATGAGCAGTTCTTC
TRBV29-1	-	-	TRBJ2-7	CSVQTWGSYTYEQYF	TGCAGCGTTCAAACCTGGGGAAGCTACACCTACGAGCAGTACTTC
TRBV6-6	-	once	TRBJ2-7	CATHRDTYEQYF	TGTGCCACCCACCGGGACACCTACGAGCAGTACTTC
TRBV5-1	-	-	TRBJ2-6	CASSFRPGANVLTF	TGCGCCAGCAGCTTTAGACCTGGGGCCAACGTCCTGACTTTC